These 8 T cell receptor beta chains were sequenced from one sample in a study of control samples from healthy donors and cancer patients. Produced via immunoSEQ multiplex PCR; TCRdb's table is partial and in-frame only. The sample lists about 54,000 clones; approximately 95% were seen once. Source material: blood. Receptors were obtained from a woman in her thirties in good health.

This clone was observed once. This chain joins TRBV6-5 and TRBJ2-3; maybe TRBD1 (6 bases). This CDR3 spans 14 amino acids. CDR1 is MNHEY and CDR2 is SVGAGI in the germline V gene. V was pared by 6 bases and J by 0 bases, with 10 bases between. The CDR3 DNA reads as TGTGCCAGCAGACAGGGTGTAAGCACAGATACGCAGTATTTT. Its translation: CASRQGVSTDTQYF.

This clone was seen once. The CDR3 DNA follows: TGTGCCAGCAGCCAAGGTACCGTCTCCTACAATGAGCAGTTCTTC. Translated, it gives CASSQGTVSYNEQFF. This chain uses TRBV4-2 with TRBJ2-1, with no clear D. CDR1 LGHNA and CDR2 YNFKEQ come from the germline V gene. V was clipped by 1 base and J by 0 bases, with 7 bases between them. CDR3 length equals 15 residues.

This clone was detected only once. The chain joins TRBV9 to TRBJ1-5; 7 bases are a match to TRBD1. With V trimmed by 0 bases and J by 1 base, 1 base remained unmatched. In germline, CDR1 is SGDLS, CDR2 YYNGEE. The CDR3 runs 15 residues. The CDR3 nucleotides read TGTGCCAGCAGCGTAGAGGGGGCAAGCAATCAGCCCCAGCATTTT. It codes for CASSVEGASNQPQHF.

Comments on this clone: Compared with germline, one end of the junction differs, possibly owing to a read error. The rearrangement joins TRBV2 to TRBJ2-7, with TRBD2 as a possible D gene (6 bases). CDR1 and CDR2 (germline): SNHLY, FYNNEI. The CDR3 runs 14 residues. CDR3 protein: CTSSGDLINYEQYF. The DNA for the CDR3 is TGTACCAGCTCTGGGGACTTGATAAACTACGAGCAGTACTTC.

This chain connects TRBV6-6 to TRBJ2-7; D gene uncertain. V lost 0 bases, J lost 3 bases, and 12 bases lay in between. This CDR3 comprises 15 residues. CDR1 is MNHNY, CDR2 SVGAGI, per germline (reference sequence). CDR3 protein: CASSYSASRLYEQYF. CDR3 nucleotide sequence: TGTGCCAGCAGTTACTCTGCGTCTAGGCTCTACGAGCAGTACTTC.

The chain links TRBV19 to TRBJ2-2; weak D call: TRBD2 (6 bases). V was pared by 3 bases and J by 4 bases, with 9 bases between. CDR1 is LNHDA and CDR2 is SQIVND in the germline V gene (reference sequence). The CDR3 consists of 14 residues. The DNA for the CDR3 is TGTGCCAGTAGTATTTTGGGGGGCACCGGGGAGCTGTTTTTT. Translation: CASSILGGTGELFF.

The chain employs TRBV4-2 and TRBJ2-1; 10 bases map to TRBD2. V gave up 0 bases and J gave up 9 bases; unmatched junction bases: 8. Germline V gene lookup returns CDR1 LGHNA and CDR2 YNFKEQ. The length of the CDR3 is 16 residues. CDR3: CASSQDIQREGGEQFF. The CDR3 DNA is TGTGCCAGCAGCCAAGATATCCAGCGGGAGGGGGGTGAGCAGTTCTTC.

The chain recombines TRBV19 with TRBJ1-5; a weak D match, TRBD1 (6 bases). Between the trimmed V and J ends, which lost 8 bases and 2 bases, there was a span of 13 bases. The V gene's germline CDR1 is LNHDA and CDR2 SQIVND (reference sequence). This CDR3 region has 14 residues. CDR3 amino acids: CASGLGAGNQPQHF. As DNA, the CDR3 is TGTGCCAGTGGGCTGGGGGCCGGCAATCAGCCCCAGCATTTT.